Listed below are T cell receptor beta chains from one sample, sequenced in a study of OX40 agonist ivuxolimab in advanced cancers. Profiled with immunoSEQ multiplex PCR; TCRdb holds only in-frame clones, not every one. The table shows fewer than 45,000 clones, with around 92% occurring only once. The material sequenced was CD4+ or CD8+ T cells sorted from blood, taken in a trial of the OX40 agonist ivuxolimab. These receptors came from an adult with an advanced solid tumor such as melanoma, head and neck, liver or kidney cancer. Both conserved end residues are part of each CDR3. Fields, in order: CDR3 DNA, CDR3 protein, J gene, V gene, D gene, clone size. D genes are given only for firm matches. Expanded clones are given a class, and other clones once, few, many or no size at all.

TGTGCCAGTAGTATGACAGGGGAGGCCGGGGAGCTGTTTTTT	CASSMTGEAGELFF	TRBJ2-2	TRBV19	TRBD1	-
TGTGCCACCAGCAGAGATCAAGCGGGGGGAAATCCATCATACGAGCAGTACTTC	CATSRDQAGGNPSYEQYF	TRBJ2-7	TRBV15	TRBD2	-
TGTGCCTGGGGACAGGGAAACACTGAAGCTTTCTTT	CAWGQGNTEAFF	TRBJ1-1	TRBV30	TRBD1	few
TGTGCCAGCAGTATGGGACTAGCGGGGGGACCAGATACGCAGTATTTT	CASSMGLAGGPDTQYF	TRBJ2-3	TRBV27	TRBD2	-
TGTGCCAGCAGCCAAGAAGAGGGATGGACTGAAGCTTTCTTT	CASSQEEGWTEAFF	TRBJ1-1	TRBV4-2	-	few
TGTGCCATCACCAGGACTAAGGCGACCACTGACGCCGACCTCTCTGGAAACACCATATATTTT	CAITRTKATTDADLSGNTIYF	TRBJ1-3	TRBV10-3	-	-
TGTGCCAGCAGCACGGACAGGGTTGGTGTTTTTAACTATGGCTACACCTTC	CASSTDRVGVFNYGYTF	TRBJ1-2	TRBV5-6	TRBD1	-
TGTGCCTCCTCTCAACGGGGTAAGGGTAGCAATCAGCCCCAGCATTTT	CASSQRGKGSNQPQHF	TRBJ1-5	TRBV27	-	-
TGCAGCGTTGGAGGCGGTAGCGGGAGCTCGTACGAGCAGTACTTC	CSVGGGSGSSYEQYF	TRBJ2-7	TRBV29-1	TRBD2	once
TGTGCCACCCCTTTGACAGATGCAACTAATGAAAAACTGTTTTTT	CATPLTDATNEKLFF	TRBJ1-4	TRBV6-1	-	-
TGTGCCAGCAGCCACGGGGGAGGTTACCATTATGGCTACACCTTC	CASSHGGGYHYGYTF	TRBJ1-2	TRBV11-2	-	few
TGTGCCAGCAGCTTAGAGCCAGGCCACAATCAGCCCCAGCATTTT	CASSLEPGHNQPQHF	TRBJ1-5	TRBV7-6	-	once
TGCGCCAGCAGCCAAGGTCAGGCTAGCACAGATACGCAGTATTTT	CASSQGQASTDTQYF	TRBJ2-3	TRBV4-1	-	-
TGTGCCAGCAGCCCCAACAGGGACACGAACACTGAAGCTTTCTTT	CASSPNRDTNTEAFF	TRBJ1-1	TRBV7-6	-	-
TGTGCCAGCAGCTTAGTTATCAGGGGAGACTATGGCTACACCTTC	CASSLVIRGDYGYTF	TRBJ1-2	TRBV7-2	-	once
TGTGCCAGCGCCGAGACAGGGACCAGCTCCTATAATTCACCCCTCCACTTT	CASAETGTSSYNSPLHF	TRBJ1-6	TRBV2	TRBD1	-
TGCGCCAGCAGCCAAGAGCCCCCAGCTAGCGCAGACGGCGAGCAGTACTTC	CASSQEPPASADGEQYF	TRBJ2-7	TRBV4-1	-	-
TGCGCCAGCAGCCAAGAAAGGTACGCGAACACCGGGGAGCTGTTTTTT	CASSQERYANTGELFF	TRBJ2-2	TRBV4-1	-	-
TGTGCCACCAGCAGAGTGGGGGGGGCCGACGAGCAGTACTTC	CATSRVGGADEQYF	TRBJ2-7	TRBV15	-	-
TGTGCCAGTAGTATCCAGGGGTCCGAAAAACTGTTTTTT	CASSIQGSEKLFF	TRBJ1-4	TRBV19	-	-
TGTGCCAGCAGTGATATGGACTATAATTCACCCCTCCACTTT	CASSDMDYNSPLHF	TRBJ1-6	TRBV2	-	few
TGCAGCGTTGAAGGGGGCGAAAGCTATGGCTACACCTTC	CSVEGGESYGYTF	TRBJ1-2	TRBV29-1	-	-
TGCGCCAGCAGCCACCCGACCCAGAACACTGAAGCTTTCTTT	CASSHPTQNTEAFF	TRBJ1-1	TRBV4-1	-	-
TGTGCCAGTAGTTCGCTAACGGGGGGAATCCAAGAGACCCAGTACTTC	CASSSLTGGIQETQYF	TRBJ2-5	TRBV19	TRBD2	-
TGCGCCAGCAGCCAAGTATTTTCGGCTGGAAACACCATATATTTT	CASSQVFSAGNTIYF	TRBJ1-3	TRBV4-1	-	-
TGTGCCAGCAGCAAAGGTGACACCTACGAGCAGTACTTC	CASSKGDTYEQYF	TRBJ2-7	TRBV21-1	-	-
TGTGCCAGCAGTTATCAGTCTGGGTCAGGGAGGACCTACGAGCAGTACTTC	CASSYQSGSGRTYEQYF	TRBJ2-7	TRBV27	-	-
TGCGCCAGCAGCACAGATCAACCCCTTGCCGGGGGCTACGAGCAGTACTTC	CASSTDQPLAGGYEQYF	TRBJ2-7	TRBV4-1	-	-
TGTGCCAGCAGCCCGACAACGAACACTGAAGCTTTCTTT	CASSPTTNTEAFF	TRBJ1-1	TRBV7-9	-	-
TGCGCCAGCAGCCCGCCCGGGAGGGGCTCCTACGAGCAGTACTTC	CASSPPGRGSYEQYF	TRBJ2-7	TRBV4-1	TRBD2	few
TGCGCCAGCAGCAGTAGTGCCTACAATGAGCAGTTCTTC	CASSSSAYNEQFF	TRBJ2-1	TRBV10-1	-	-
TGTGCCAGCAGCTTAGACGATCGGGCAGAGCTGTATAGCAATCAGCCCCAGCATTTT	CASSLDDRAELYSNQPQHF	TRBJ1-5	TRBV7-8	-	-
TGTGCCAGCAGCTTGGTGAGACTAGCGGGAGTATCCTACAATGAGCAGTTCTTC	CASSLVRLAGVSYNEQFF	TRBJ2-1	TRBV5-8	TRBD2	-
TGTGCCAGCAGCCCTACTAGCGGGAGGGTTACCGGGGAGCTGTTTTTT	CASSPTSGRVTGELFF	TRBJ2-2	TRBV7-9	TRBD2	-
TGTGCCAGCTCGCCAGAATATAGCAATCAGCCCCAGCATTTT	CASSPEYSNQPQHF	TRBJ1-5	TRBV18	-	-
TGTGCCAGTAGTATATTGGCCCCGTCAGCTTCGAACACCGGGGAGCTGTTTTTT	CASSILAPSASNTGELFF	TRBJ2-2	TRBV19	-	-
TGCAGTGCAGTTCCGGATACGCAGTATTTT	CSAVPDTQYF	TRBJ2-3	TRBV20-1	-	-
TGTGCCAGCAGTGAGAAACCCGACCCACTGGCGGGGGGGCTCCCAGATACGCAGTATTTT	CASSEKPDPLAGGLPDTQYF	TRBJ2-3	TRBV2	TRBD2	once
TGTGCCAGCAATCAGGGGGAGTTCGAGACCCAGTACTTC	CASNQGEFETQYF	TRBJ2-5	TRBV6-6	TRBD1	-
TGTGCCAGCAGTCCTAGCGGGCCAAATGAGCAGTTCTTC	CASSPSGPNEQFF	TRBJ2-1	TRBV6-5	TRBD2	once
TGTGCCAGCACGGGGACAGGGGCTGGGGCCAACGTCCTGACTTTC	CASTGTGAGANVLTF	TRBJ2-6	TRBV2	TRBD1	-
TGTGCCAGCAGCTTAGGGACAGGGTTAAATGGCTACACCTTC	CASSLGTGLNGYTF	TRBJ1-2	TRBV11-2	TRBD1	-
TGTGCCAGCACCCCTCGGAGCTCCCGAAGGGATACGCAGTATTTT	CASTPRSSRRDTQYF	TRBJ2-3	TRBV25-1	-	-
TGTGCCAGCAGTGAGGGGGAAGTCTTCTACGAGCAGTACTTC	CASSEGEVFYEQYF	TRBJ2-7	TRBV6-1	-	-
TGCGCCAGCAGCTTGGTTGGGGGGGCAGATACGCAGTATTTT	CASSLVGGADTQYF	TRBJ2-3	TRBV5-1	TRBD2	once
TGTGCCAGCAGCTTAGCCCCGGGACTAGCGGGGGAGCAGTACTTC	CASSLAPGLAGEQYF	TRBJ2-7	TRBV13	TRBD2	-
TGTGCCACCATCGGATTTGGCGGGGGGCAGAATGAAGCTTTCTTT	CATIGFGGGQNEAFF	TRBJ1-1	TRBV15	-	-
TGTGCCAGCAGCTTAGGCCGGGGACGCACAGATACGCAGTATTTT	CASSLGRGRTDTQYF	TRBJ2-3	TRBV7-6	-	-